This T cell receptor beta chain was sequenced in a study of blood T cell repertoires in COVID-19. Study overall: Sites across the United States, Italy and Spain contributed samples from acute and convalescent COVID-19. PBMCs, B-cell-depleted T cells, or T cells provided the cDNA or gDNA that made up the material.

This CDR3 has 12 amino acids. The V gene's germline CDR1 is LNHDA and CDR2 SQIVND (reference sequence). Unmatched junction bases numbered 3, after V lost 5 bases and J lost 6 bases. How the authors handled the data: From reference gene primer amplification, estimates of nucleated cell counts were derived. TCRdb's table, derived via immunoSEQ multiplex PCR, lists solely in-frame clones and lacks some. V and J calls and clone size are those listed in that table; D and trimming were worked out from the DNA. Found here are 130,000 or so clones, 88% of them singletons; the top ten hold around 2.1%. This chain connects TRBV19 to TRBJ2-7, with 8 bases fitting TRBD1. The sequence derives from a man between 65 and 85 years old with active COVID-19. Sequenced input: peripheral blood. Here the CDR3 DNA reads TGTGCCAGTAGTCCCACAGGGGGCGAGCAGTACTTC. Encoded protein: CASSPTGGEQYF. Full variable domain (missing parts from reference TRBV19 and TRBJ2-7): DGGITQSPKYLFRKEGQNVTLSCEQNLNHDAMYWYRQDPGQGLRLIYYSQIVNDFQKGDIAEGYSVSREKKESFPLTVTSAQKNPTAFYLCASSPTGGEQYFGPGTRLTVT.